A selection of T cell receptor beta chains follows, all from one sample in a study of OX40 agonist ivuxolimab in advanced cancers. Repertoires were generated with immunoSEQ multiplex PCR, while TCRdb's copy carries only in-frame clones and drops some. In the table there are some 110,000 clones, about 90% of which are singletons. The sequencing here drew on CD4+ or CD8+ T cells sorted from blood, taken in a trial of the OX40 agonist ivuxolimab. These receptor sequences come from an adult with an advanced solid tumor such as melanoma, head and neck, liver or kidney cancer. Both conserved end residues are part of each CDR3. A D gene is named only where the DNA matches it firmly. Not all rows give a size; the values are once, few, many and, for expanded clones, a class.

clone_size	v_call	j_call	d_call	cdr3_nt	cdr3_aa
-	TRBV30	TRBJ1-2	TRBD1	TGTGCCTGGGGACAGGGGGGAGGCTACACCTTC	CAWGQGGGYTF
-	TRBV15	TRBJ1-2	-	TGTGCCACCAGCAGAGATCGGGGGGCGCCAAGGTCGGGCACCTTC	CATSRDRGAPRSGTF
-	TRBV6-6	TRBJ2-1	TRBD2	TGTGCCAGCAGTTACGGGGGACTATCTGAGGCCCAGTTCTTC	CASSYGGLSEAQFF
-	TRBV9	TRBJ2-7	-	TGTGCCAGCAGCGTAGAGGGTTCCTACGAGCAGTACTTC	CASSVEGSYEQYF
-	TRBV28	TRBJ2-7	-	TGTGCCAGCAGTTCCCTTAGCGGACGCTCCTACGAGCAGTACTTC	CASSSLSGRSYEQYF
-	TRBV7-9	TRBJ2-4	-	TGTGCCAGCAGTTTAATGGACATTCAGTACTTC	CASSLMDIQYF
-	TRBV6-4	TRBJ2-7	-	TGTGCCAGCAGGGTGACCATCCACCCCTCCTACGAGCAGTACTTC	CASRVTIHPSYEQYF
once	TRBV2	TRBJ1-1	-	TGTGCCAGCAGTGAAAACCGGGGGGCTTCGACTGAAGCTTTCTTT	CASSENRGASTEAFF
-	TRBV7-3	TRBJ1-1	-	TGTGCCAGCAGCCCAGGACTAAACACTGAAGCTTTCTTT	CASSPGLNTEAFF
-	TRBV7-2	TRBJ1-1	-	TGTGCCAGCAGCTTAGCCCAGGGTTACACTGAAGCTTTCTTT	CASSLAQGYTEAFF
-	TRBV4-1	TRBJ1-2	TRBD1	TGCGCCAGCAGCCCTTACACAGGGGACTATGGCTACACCTTC	CASSPYTGDYGYTF
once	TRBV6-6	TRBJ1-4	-	TGTGCCAGCAGTTCCACAACTAATGAAAAACTGTTTTTT	CASSSTTNEKLFF
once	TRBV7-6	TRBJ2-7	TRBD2	TGTGCCAGCAGCTCTCCCGGGGGGGACCACGAGCAGTACTTC	CASSSPGGDHEQYF
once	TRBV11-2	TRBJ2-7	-	TGTGCCAGCAGCTACGAGGTGGGGAACGCCTACGAGCAGTACTTC	CASSYEVGNAYEQYF
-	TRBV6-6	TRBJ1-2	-	TGTGCCAGCAGTTACGCCCTCTATGGCTACACCTTC	CASSYALYGYTF
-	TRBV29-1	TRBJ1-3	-	TGCAGCGTTGAAGGGGAAGGGGCGAGGGGAAACACCATATATTTT	CSVEGEGARGNTIYF
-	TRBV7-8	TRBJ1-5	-	TGTGCCAGCAGCTTAGGCGGAGGATATAGCAATCAGCCCCAGCATTTT	CASSLGGGYSNQPQHF
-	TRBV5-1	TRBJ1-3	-	TGCGCCAGCCAGTCCGCTGGAAACACCATATATTTT	CASQSAGNTIYF
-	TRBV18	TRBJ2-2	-	TGTGCCAGCTCACCACTCGTTTCAGGGAACACCGGGGAGCTGTTTTTT	CASSPLVSGNTGELFF
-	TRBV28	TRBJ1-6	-	TGTGCCAGCAGTTTATCCACGGATAATTCACCCCTCCACTTT	CASSLSTDNSPLHF
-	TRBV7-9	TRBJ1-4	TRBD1	TGTGCCAGCAGTCCCGGGACAGGGCCTGAAAAACTGTTTTTT	CASSPGTGPEKLFF
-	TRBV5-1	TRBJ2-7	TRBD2	TGCGCCAGCAGCTTAACTAGCGGGAGCTACGAGCAGTACTTC	CASSLTSGSYEQYF
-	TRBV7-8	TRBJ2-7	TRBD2	TGTGCCAGCAGCTTAGGAGCCACTAGCGGGGGCTACGAGCAGTACTTC	CASSLGATSGGYEQYF
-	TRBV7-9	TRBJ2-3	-	TGTGCCAGCAGCCCCCTCAGGGGCGTGGGGGTCGACACAGATACGCAGTATTTT	CASSPLRGVGVDTDTQYF
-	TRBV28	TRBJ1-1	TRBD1	TGTGCCAGCAGTTTCCCAGGGGGCAGGAACACTGAAGCTTTCTTT	CASSFPGGRNTEAFF
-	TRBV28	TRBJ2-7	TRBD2	TGTGCCAGCATAACTAGCGGAGAATACGAGCAGTACTTC	CASITSGEYEQYF